Listed here are 8 T cell receptor beta chains from one sample, sequenced in a study of STAT5B mutations in CD4+ large granular lymphocyte leukemia. Only in-frame clones appear in the TCRdb table, and some are missing; sequencing was by immunoSEQ multiplex PCR. The data hold tens of thousands of clones, with around 88% observed a single time. Sequenced: CD4+ T cells from blood buffy coats. These TCRs come from a human donor in good health.

The chain couples TRBV2 to TRBJ1-2, with D possibly being TRBD1 (5 bases). Deletions cut 6 bases from V and 6 bases from J, with 14 bases between. Germline lookup yields CDR1 SNHLY and CDR2 FYNNEI. The CDR3 sequence is 13 residues long. The CDR3 region has the DNA TGTGCCAGCAGCCCACGTAGGGGTGATGGCTACACCTTC. Its translation: CASSPRRGDGYTF. Based on the CDR3 plus reference TRBV2 and TRBJ1-2, the full variable domain is EPEVTQTPSHQVTQMGQEVILRCVPISNHLYFYWYRQILGQKVEFLVSFYNNEISEKSEIFDDQFSVERPDGSNFTLKIRSTKLEDSAMYFCASSPRRGDGYTFGSGTRLTVV.

The chain recombines TRBV7-2 with TRBJ2-3, with 9 bases that match TRBD2. The CDR3 totals 15 residues. CDR1 is SGHTA and CDR2 is FQGNSA in the germline V gene. J gave up 9 bases and V 2 bases, and 9 bases lay outside the gene matches. Here the CDR3 reads CASSLNAGGRETQYF. The DNA of the CDR3 is TGTGCCAGCAGCTTAAACGCGGGGGGGCGGGAGACGCAGTATTTT.

This clone appeared a few times. This chain uses TRBV18 with TRBJ2-7, with TRBD1 identical over 12 bases. The J segment lost 2 bases and the V segment lost 6 bases, leaving 5 bases of the junction unmatched. The germline CDR1 and CDR2 sequences are KGHSH and LQKENI. There are 15 residues in the CDR3. For the CDR3, the DNA is TGTGCCAGCTCCCCCGGGACAGGGGGCGCCTACGAGCAGTACTTC. Its protein product is CASSPGTGGAYEQYF.

The V gene is TRBV9, the J gene TRBJ2-7; 7 bases match TRBD1. Germline lookup yields CDR1 SGDLS and CDR2 YYNGEE. CDR3 size: 15 residues. Trimming at V came to 7 bases and at J to 0 bases, leaving 10 bases not matched to a gene. The CDR3 region has the DNA TGTGCCAGCTCACGAGGGGGCACCTCCTCCTACGAGCAGTACTTC. Its translation: CASSRGGTSSYEQYF.

The rearrangement links TRBV6-5 to TRBJ1-5, with D unresolved. Trimming took off 2 bases at V and 3 bases at J, with 5 bases between the two ends. CDR3 size: 13 residues. Germline-derived CDR1 and CDR2 are MNHEY and SVGAGI. CDR3 loop: CASSYDLNQPQHF. The CDR3 nucleotides read TGTGCCAGCAGTTACGACCTCAATCAGCCCCAGCATTTT.

This clone is medium-sized (0.01 to 0.1%) within its sample. This chain connects TRBV19 to TRBJ1-1; D may be TRBD1 (6 bases). Germline lookup yields CDR1 LNHDA and CDR2 SQIVND (reference sequence). V lost 9 bases to trimming and J lost 2 bases, with 13 bases between them. The CDR3 length is 13 residues. The CDR3 bases are TGTGCCAGCCCCAACAGGGCCAACACTGAAGCTTTCTTT. Its protein is CASPNRANTEAFF.

There are a few counts of this clone. In nucleotides, the CDR3 is TGTGCCAGTAGTATGGAAGAGGGAGCTCAGCCCCAGCATTTT. Encoded protein: CASSMEEGAQPQHF. The chain combines TRBV19 with TRBJ1-5; D uncertain. V dropped 3 bases and J dropped 6 bases, with 12 bases sitting between them. Germline V lookup: CDR1 LNHDA, CDR2 SQIVND (reference sequence). This CDR3 region has 14 residues.

CDR3 residues: CASSLSGTGNQPQHF. CDR3 DNA sequence: TGCGCCAGCAGCCTGTCCGGGACAGGGAATCAGCCCCAGCATTTT. The chain is built from TRBV4-1 and TRBJ1-5; 9 bases match TRBD1. V trimming: 4 bases; J trimming: 4 bases; junction bases outside the gene matches: 5. This CDR3 has 15 amino acids. Per germline, CDR1 MGHRA and CDR2 YSYEKL.